This T cell receptor (beta chain) was sequenced during a study of CD8 T cells in Susac syndrome. Study-level background: Under ten of the sequenced Susac syndrome patients were in remission, and more than 5 had active disease. Study observations and caveats: Susac-specific public clones were found in total CD8+ and CD8+ TEMRA repertoires, numbering approximately 16 and five, respectively.

V was pared by 6 bases and J by 6 bases, with 18 bases between. Germline V lookup: CDR1 SEHNR, CDR2 FQNEAQ (reference sequence). This CDR3 comprises 14 residues. This clonotype was detected only once. The antigen is unknown. Random hexamers served to reverse transcribe roughly 0.5 to 1 ug RNA. Each CDR3 protein is one row after TCRdb ran MiXCR on the immunoSEQ multiplex PCR reads. The repertoire holds around 130,000 distinct CDR3 sequences, with around 94% as singletons. The sample was CD8+ T cells from PBMCs. The clonotype was recovered from a human donor with Susac syndrome. This sequence joins TRBV7-9 and TRBJ2-7; D gene uncertain. CDR3 loop: CASSQIDSSGEQYF. As DNA, the CDR3 is TGTGCCAGCAGTCAAATTGACTCGTCCGGCGAGCAGTACTTC.